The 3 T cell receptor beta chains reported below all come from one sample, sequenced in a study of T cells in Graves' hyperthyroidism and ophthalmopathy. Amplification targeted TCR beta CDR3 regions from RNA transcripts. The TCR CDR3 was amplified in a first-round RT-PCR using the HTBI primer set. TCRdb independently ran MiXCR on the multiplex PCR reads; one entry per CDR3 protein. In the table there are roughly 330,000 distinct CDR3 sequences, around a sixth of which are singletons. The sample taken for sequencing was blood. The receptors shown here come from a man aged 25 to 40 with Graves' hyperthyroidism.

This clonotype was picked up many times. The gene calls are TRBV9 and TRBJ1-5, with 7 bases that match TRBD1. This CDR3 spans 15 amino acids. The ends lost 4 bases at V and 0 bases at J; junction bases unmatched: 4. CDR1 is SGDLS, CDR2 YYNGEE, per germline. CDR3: CASSRQGSSNQPQHF. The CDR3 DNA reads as TGTGCCAGCAGCCGACAGGGTTCTAGCAATCAGCCCCAGCATTTT.

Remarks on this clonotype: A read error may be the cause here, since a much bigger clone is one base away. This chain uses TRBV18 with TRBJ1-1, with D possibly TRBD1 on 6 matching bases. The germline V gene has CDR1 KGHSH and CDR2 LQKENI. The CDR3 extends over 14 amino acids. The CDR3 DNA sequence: TGTGCCAGCTCACCGGGACAAACTTCCACTGAAGTTTTCTTT. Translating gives CASSPGQTSTEVFF.

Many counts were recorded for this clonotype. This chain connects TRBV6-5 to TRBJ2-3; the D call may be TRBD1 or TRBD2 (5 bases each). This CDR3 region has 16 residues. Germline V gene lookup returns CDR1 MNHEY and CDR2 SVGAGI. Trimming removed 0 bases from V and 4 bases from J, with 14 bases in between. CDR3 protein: CASSYSGASNADTQYF. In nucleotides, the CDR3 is TGTGCCAGCAGTTACTCCGGGGCTAGTAACGCAGATACGCAGTATTTT.